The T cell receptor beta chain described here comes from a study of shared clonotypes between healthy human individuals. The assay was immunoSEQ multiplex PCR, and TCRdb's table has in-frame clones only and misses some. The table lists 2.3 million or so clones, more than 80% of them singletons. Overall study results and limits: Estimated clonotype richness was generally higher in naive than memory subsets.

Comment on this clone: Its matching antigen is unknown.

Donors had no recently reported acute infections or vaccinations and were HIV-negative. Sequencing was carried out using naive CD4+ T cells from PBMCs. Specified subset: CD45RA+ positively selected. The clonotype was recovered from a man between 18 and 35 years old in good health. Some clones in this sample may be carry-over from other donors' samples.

DNA of the CDR3: TGTGCCAGTAGAAAGGGGGCAGGGGTCAGCACAGATACGCAGTATTTT. It encodes CASRKGAGVSTDTQYF. The chain joins TRBV19 to TRBJ2-3; TRBD1 matches 7 bases. The CDR3 has 16 amino acids. The ends lost 6 bases at V and 0 bases at J; junction bases unmatched: 9. Germline V gene data show CDR1 as LNHDA and CDR2 as SQIVND (reference sequence).